Ten or more counts support the clone carrying this T cell receptor (beta chain). The antigen remains undetermined. This record comes from a study of neurological immune-mediated disorders. Study conclusions and caveats: Patients with HTLV-1-associated myelopathy showed the most TCR clonal expansion. Those with multiple sclerosis showed the least, falling below healthy controls.

The sample's time point: technical triplicate 1. The sorted libraries started from roughly 1 million CD4+ or CD8+ T cells. The CDR3 contains 15 residues. Germline assignment: CDR1 MNHEY and CDR2 SVGAGI. The V gene lost 2 bases and the J gene lost 8 bases, with 18 bases spanning the gap. 5'RACE with 10-nucleotide random UMIs generated the cDNA. Per sequencing run, 15-18 subjects together gave over 160 million TCR-beta sequences. TCRdb reprocessed the 5' RACE reads with MiXCR, giving one entry per CDR3 protein. The sample consists of 25,000 or so distinct CDR3 sequences, under 15% of them appearing once.

Source material: CD4+ T cells from blood. The gene calls are TRBV6-5 and TRBJ1-2; D ambiguous. This TCR came from a female donor with HTLV-1-associated myelopathy (HAM/TSP). This chain's CDR3 is CASSYDRRLSWGYTF. In DNA, the CDR3 is TGTGCCAGCAGTTACGATCGCAGGCTCTCCTGGGGCTACACCTTC.